The clone carrying this T cell receptor (beta chain) was found a few times. In TCRdb, the 5' RACE reads were re-called with MiXCR into one record per CDR3 protein. The sample holds some 150,000 distinct CDR3 sequences, 6% to 6.5% seen once. The CDR3 consists of 16 residues. J gave up 6 bases and V 1 base, and 8 bases lay outside the gene matches. Looked up from germline, CDR1 is SGHRS and CDR2 is YFSETQ. These data belong to a study of T-cell memory formation after mild COVID-19. Specimen: PBMCs or a T cell subset sorted from them (not recorded which). The chain combines TRBV5-1 with TRBJ2-3, with 10 positions matching TRBD1. This clonotype was obtained from an adult woman who had mild COVID-19 (a few samples of this study predate the infection). Cell type and time point are not known. In DNA form, the CDR3 reads TGCGCCAGCAGCTTGCGGACAGGGGGGCTCCGGGATACGCAGTATTTT. This codes for CASSLRTGGLRDTQYF. Full variable domain (remainder filled in from reference TRBV5-1 and TRBJ2-3): KAGVTQTPRYLIKTRGQQVTLSCSPISGHRSVSWYQQTPGQGLQFLFEYFSETQRNKGNFPGRFSGRQFSNSRSEMNVSTLELGDSALYLCASSLRTGGLRDTQYFGPGTRLTVL.